This record covers a single T cell receptor (beta chain). The sample comes from a study of cytomegalovirus exposure and HLA in healthy donors. Turning to the study itself: Researchers previously reported finding roughly 120 million unique TCR beta sequences from some 180 million T cells.

The PCR was carried out with 60 Vbeta primers and 13 Jbeta primers. The table came from immunoSEQ multiplex PCR; TCRdb's copy has only in-frame clones and leaves some out. The sample has 200,000 to 250,000 clones, roughly 82% seen once. The sequencing input was PBMCs. This TCR came from a woman in her thirties or forties in good health and CMV-seropositive.

This CDR3 is CASSFTGGTEAFF. CDR3 coding DNA: TGTGCCAGCAGCTTCACAGGGGGCACTGAAGCTTTCTTT. This chain uses TRBV7-2 with TRBJ1-1; 8 bases align to TRBD1. Unmatched junction bases numbered 1, after V lost 3 bases and J lost 4 bases. This CDR3 contains 13 residues. Germline CDR1 reads SGHTA; CDR2 reads FQGNSA. Looking up the rest from reference TRBV7-2 and TRBJ1-1 gives the full variable domain: GAGVSQSPSNKVTEKGKDVELRCDPISGHTALYWYRQSLGQGLEFLIYFQGNSAPDKSGLPSDRFSAERTGGSVSTLTIQRTQQEDSAVYLCASSFTGGTEAFFGQGTRLTVV.